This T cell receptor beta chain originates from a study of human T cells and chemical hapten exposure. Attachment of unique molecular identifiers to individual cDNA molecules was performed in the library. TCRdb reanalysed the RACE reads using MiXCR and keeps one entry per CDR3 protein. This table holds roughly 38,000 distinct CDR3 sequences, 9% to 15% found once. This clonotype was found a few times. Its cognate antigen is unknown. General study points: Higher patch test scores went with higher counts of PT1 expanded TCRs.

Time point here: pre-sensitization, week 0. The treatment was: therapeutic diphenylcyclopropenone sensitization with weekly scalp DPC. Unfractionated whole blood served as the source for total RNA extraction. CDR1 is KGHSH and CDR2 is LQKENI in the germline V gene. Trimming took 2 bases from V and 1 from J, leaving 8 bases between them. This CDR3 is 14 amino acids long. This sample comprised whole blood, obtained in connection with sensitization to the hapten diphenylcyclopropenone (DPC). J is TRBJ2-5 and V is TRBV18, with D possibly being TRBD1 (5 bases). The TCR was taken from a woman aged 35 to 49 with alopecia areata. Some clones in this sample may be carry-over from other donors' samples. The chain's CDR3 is CASSPGAAQETQYF. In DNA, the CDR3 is TGTGCCAGCTCACCAGGGGCAGCCCAAGAGACCCAGTACTTC. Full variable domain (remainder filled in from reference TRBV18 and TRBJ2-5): NAGVMQNPRHLVRRRGQEARLRCSPMKGHSHVYWYRQLPEEGLKFMVYLQKENIIDESGMPKERFSAEFPKEGPSILRIQQVVRGDSAAYFCASSPGAAQETQYFGPGTRLLVL.